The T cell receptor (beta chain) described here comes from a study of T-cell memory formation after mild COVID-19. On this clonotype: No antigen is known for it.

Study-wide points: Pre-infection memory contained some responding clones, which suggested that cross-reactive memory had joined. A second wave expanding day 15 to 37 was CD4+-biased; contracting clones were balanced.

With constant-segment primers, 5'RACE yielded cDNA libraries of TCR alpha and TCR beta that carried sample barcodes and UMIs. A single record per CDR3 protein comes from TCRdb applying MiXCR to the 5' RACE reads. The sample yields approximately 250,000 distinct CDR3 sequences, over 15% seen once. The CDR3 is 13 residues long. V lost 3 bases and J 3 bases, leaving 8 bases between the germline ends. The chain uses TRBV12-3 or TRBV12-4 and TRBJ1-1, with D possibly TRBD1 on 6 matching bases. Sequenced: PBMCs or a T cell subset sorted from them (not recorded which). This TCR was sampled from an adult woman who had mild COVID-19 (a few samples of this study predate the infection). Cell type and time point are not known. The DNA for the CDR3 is TGTGCCAGCAGTTTGGGGGGGCACACTGAAGCTTTCTTT. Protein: CASSLGGHTEAFF.